Below are 15 T cell receptor beta chains sequenced from a single sample in a study of blood T cell repertoires in COVID-19. The protocol was immunoSEQ multiplex PCR, while the TCRdb copy is restricted to in-frame clones and leaves out a portion. The table includes tens of thousands of clones, 80% to 85% detected once. Sequences were obtained from peripheral blood. The receptors were gathered from a young man with COVID-19, enrolled during active disease.

About this clone: In the same sample, other DNA sequences code for this CDR3. This chain uses TRBV18 with TRBJ2-5, with D unclear. The length of the CDR3 is 13 residues. Germline loops: CDR1 KGHSH, CDR2 LQKENI. Trimming cost V 6 bases and J 1 base, with 9 bases left between them. The CDR3 coding sequence is TGTGCCAGCTCCCCCGGTCTCCAAGAGACCCAGTACTTC. This translates into CASSPGLQETQYF. Based on the CDR3 plus reference TRBV18 and TRBJ2-5, the full variable domain is NAGVMQNPRHLVRRRGQEARLRCSPMKGHSHVYWYRQLPEEGLKFMVYLQKENIIDESGMPKERFSAEFPKEGPSILRIQQVVRGDSAAYFCASSPGLQETQYFGPGTRLLVL.

The chain carries TRBV28 and TRBJ2-5; maybe TRBD2 (6 bases). The germline CDR1 and CDR2 sequences are MDHEN and SYDVKM. The V end lost 5 bases, the J end lost 5 bases, and 24 bases lay between the germline ends. This CDR3 is built from 17 residues. Written as DNA, the CDR3 is TGTGCCAGCAGTCCAAGCCAATCGGGACGACGGGGGGAGACCCAGTACTTC. Its translation is CASSPSQSGRRGETQYF. Variable domain in full (rest from reference TRBV28 and TRBJ2-5): DVKVTQSSRYLVKRTGEKVFLECVQDMDHENMFWYRQDPGLGLRLIYFSYDVKMKEKGDIPEGYSVSREKKERFSLILESASTNQTSMYLCASSPSQSGRRGETQYFGPGTRLLVL.

The chain couples TRBV29-1 to TRBJ2-3, with TRBD2 matching over 9 bases. Germline V gene lookup returns CDR1 SQVTM and CDR2 ANQGSEA. This CDR3 is 15 amino acids long. The trim removed 8 bases at V and 6 bases at J, leaving 15 bases unmatched. The CDR3 region has the DNA TGCAGCATTCTGGCTAGCGGGACTTCCCTGGATACGCAGTATTTT. Amino acid sequence: CSILASGTSLDTQYF.

This chain links TRBV28 with TRBJ1-1; 8 bases fit TRBD1. The germline V gene has CDR1 MDHEN and CDR2 SYDVKM. The CDR3 runs 14 residues. V was pared by 2 bases and J by 10 bases, with 9 bases of the junction left unmatched. The CDR3 DNA reads as TGTGCCAGCAGTTTAGGGACAGGTTTATCATTAGCTTTCTTT. Protein product: CASSLGTGLSLAFF.

CDR3 sequence reads: CASRTGGSGNTIYF. In DNA, the CDR3 is TGTGCCAGCAGGACAGGGGGTTCTGGAAACACCATATATTTT. V usage is TRBV2 and J usage is TRBJ1-3; 9 positions agree with TRBD1. Germline V CDR1 and CDR2: SNHLY, FYNNEI. The CDR3 totals 14 residues. The trim removed 6 bases at V and 1 base at J, leaving 1 base unmatched.

This clone occurred once. The chain combines TRBV3-1 (or the pseudogene TRBV3-2) with TRBJ1-2; D gene uncertain. Trimming cost V 1 base and J 8 bases, with 8 bases left between them. The germline gives CDR1 LGHDT, CDR2 YNNKEL (reference sequence). The CDR3 extends over 12 amino acids. Here the CDR3 DNA reads TGTGCCAGCAGCCAAGGGCCTTGGGGCTACACCTTC. This encodes CASSQGPWGYTF.

The chain is built from TRBV27 and TRBJ2-2; 7 nucleotides align to TRBD1. With 5 bases clipped from V and 6 bases from J, the junction kept 3 bases outside the gene matches. CDR1 and CDR2 from the germline V gene are MNHEY and SMNVEV (reference sequence). The CDR3 extends over 13 amino acids. The CDR3 region has the DNA TGTGCCAGCAGTGATCAGGGGGCCGGGGAGCTGTTTTTT. Its translation: CASSDQGAGELFF.

The chain couples TRBV5-4 to TRBJ2-1; 11 bases are shared with TRBD2. The CDR3 spans 18 residues. CDR1 and CDR2 from the germline V gene are SGHNT and YYREEE (reference sequence). V lost 3 bases to trimming and J lost 10 bases; unmatched junction nucleotides: 18. CDR3 coding DNA: TGTGCCAGCAGCTCGCAAGGACTGATCTTAGCGGGAGGGGCCGAGCAGTTCTTC. This encodes CASSSQGLILAGGAEQFF.

The chain uses TRBV4-1 and TRBJ1-1; D remains ambiguous. The CDR3 length is 14 residues. CDR1 is MGHRA, CDR2 YSYEKL, per germline. V was shortened by 4 bases and J by 6 bases, with 15 bases between the two germline ends. The CDR3 DNA is TGCGCCAGCAGCCCGCGGGAGAGAGACGCTGAAGCTTTCTTT. Amino acid sequence: CASSPRERDAEAFF.

CDR3 DNA sequence: TGTGCCAGCAGCCAAGAAGAATGGGCTAGCGGACCCTCCTACGAGCAGTACTTC. Translated: CASSQEEWASGPSYEQYF. This chain uses TRBV14 with TRBJ2-7; 7 bases match TRBD2. Germline lookup yields CDR1 SGHDN and CDR2 FVKESK. CDR3 length: 18 residues. V gave up 0 bases and J gave up 0 bases; unmatched junction bases: 11.

The chain is built from TRBV5-6 and TRBJ2-1; TRBD1 aligns across 9 bases. The germline V gene encodes CDR1 SGHDT and CDR2 YYEEEE. The CDR3 has 14 residues. Trimming removed 3 bases from V and 7 bases from J; junction bases left unmatched: 5. The CDR3 region is CASSSRDRANEQFF. CDR3 sequence (DNA): TGTGCCAGCAGCTCCCGGGACAGGGCAAATGAGCAGTTCTTC.

The rearrangement joins TRBV7-9 to TRBJ2-7; TRBD1 agrees at 7 bases. Germline trimming cut 5 bases from V and 5 bases from J; bases unmatched to any gene: 12. There are 15 residues in the CDR3. CDR1 and CDR2 (germline): SEHNR, FQNEAQ (reference sequence). CDR3 coding DNA: TGTGCCAGCAGCCAAGTGGGGACAGCTCGGAACGAGCAGTACTTC. It yields the protein CASSQVGTARNEQYF.

The chain combines TRBV5-1 with TRBJ1-1; no clear D gene. The CDR3 is made up of 14 amino acids. V lost 0 bases to trimming and J lost 6 bases, with 12 bases between them. Germline values: CDR1 SGHRS, CDR2 YFSETQ. The CDR3 DNA follows: TGCGCCAGCAGCTTGGGAGAGGGCGTGTCTGAAGCTTTCTTT. Its translation: CASSLGEGVSEAFF.

V is TRBV6-2 or TRBV6-3 and J is TRBJ1-2; no clear D. The CDR3 runs 15 residues. The germline V and J ends were trimmed by 0 bases and 6 bases, with 14 bases remaining between them. Germline loops: CDR1 MNHEY, CDR2 SVGEGT. The DNA of the CDR3 is TGTGCCAGCAGTTACTCGTACCAGACTGTTAATGGCTACACCTTC. Translating gives CASSYSYQTVNGYTF.

V gene TRBV27 combines with J gene TRBJ2-5; D might be TRBD2 (6 bases). Germline V gene lookup returns CDR1 MNHEY and CDR2 SMNVEV (reference sequence). V lost 2 bases to trimming and J lost 4 bases, with 8 bases between them. This CDR3 has 13 amino acids. The CDR3 is CASSLRLGETQYF. CDR3 DNA sequence: TGTGCCAGCAGTTTAAGACTAGGAGAGACCCAGTACTTC.